The clone carrying this TCR beta chain was seen a handful of times. The antigen remains undetermined. TCRdb processed the reads anew with MiXCR; each CDR3 protein has one entry. The sample has a few hundred thousand distinct CDR3 sequences, about 39% seen once; the top ten hold about 46%. The data originate from a study of T cell repertoires in cytomegalovirus infection. V was clipped by 6 bases and J by 5 bases, with 14 bases between them. The CDR3 contains 13 residues. Sequenced material: cultured PBMCs, taken from culture after CMV antigen stimulation. The receptor was isolated from a human donor in good health (CMV status not recorded). Some clones in this sample may be carry-over from other donors' samples. The V and J genes are TRBV12-3 or TRBV12-4 and TRBJ2-7; D is unclear. The CDR3, as DNA: TGTGCCAGCAGCCCTCTCCGGTCCGACGAGCAGTACTTC. Its protein is CASSPLRSDEQYF.